These 17 T cell receptor beta chains originate from one sample sequenced in a study of OX40 agonist ivuxolimab in advanced cancers. The assay was immunoSEQ multiplex PCR, and TCRdb's table has in-frame clones only and misses some. The data contain some 80,000 clones, about 94% of them singletons. Specimen: CD4+ or CD8+ T cells sorted from blood, collected in a trial of the OX40 agonist ivuxolimab. The receptors derive from an adult with an advanced solid tumor such as melanoma, head and neck, liver or kidney cancer.

The rearrangement uses TRBV6-4 and TRBJ2-1; a weak D match, TRBD2 (6 bases). Between the trimmed V and J ends, which lost 6 bases and 0 bases, there was a span of 9 bases. This CDR3 has 14 residues. CDR1 and CDR2 from the germline V gene are MRHNA and SNTAGT. CDR3 in amino acids: CASREGSSYNEQFF. The CDR3 DNA follows: TGTGCCAGCAGGGAGGGCAGCTCCTACAATGAGCAGTTCTTC.

The chain combines TRBV9 with TRBJ2-1; 14 bases map to TRBD2. The CDR3 has 15 residues. In germline, CDR1 is SGDLS, CDR2 YYNGEE. The J segment lost 7 bases and the V segment lost 3 bases, leaving 3 bases of the junction unmatched. CDR3 sequence reads: CASSAGTSGRNEQFF. The DNA of the CDR3 is TGTGCCAGCAGCGCAGGGACTAGCGGGAGAAATGAGCAGTTCTTC.

This chain connects TRBV5-5 to TRBJ2-2; D is unresolved. This CDR3 comprises 16 residues. V gave up 4 bases and J gave up 9 bases, with 22 bases separating them. The germline gives CDR1 SGHKS, CDR2 YYEKEE (reference sequence). In DNA, the CDR3 is TGTGCCAGCAGCCACTGGACGGCCGAACCCCCCAGGGAGCTGTTTTTT. Protein product: CASSHWTAEPPRELFF.

This clone was detected only a few times. The chain uses TRBV6-5 and TRBJ1-6; D not certain. From germline, CDR1 is MNHEY and CDR2 SVGAGI. This CDR3 contains 14 residues. V was clipped by 4 bases and J by 7 bases, with 11 bases between them. The CDR3 DNA follows: TGTGCCAGCAGTTTAAGTACGGGGAATTCACCCCTCCACTTT. Amino acid sequence: CASSLSTGNSPLHF.

This clone was seen more than once but under ten times. This chain joins TRBV14 and TRBJ1-2; possibly TRBD1 for D (6 bases). The CDR3 totals 15 residues. The germline gives CDR1 SGHDN, CDR2 FVKESK. The germline V and J ends were trimmed by 1 base and 4 bases, with 13 bases remaining between them. The CDR3 DNA reads TGTGCCAGCAGCCAAGGTTCTGGGGGCTTCTATGGCTACACCTTC. The encoded protein is CASSQGSGGFYGYTF.

The rearrangement joins TRBV28 to TRBJ2-3; 9 bases line up with TRBD2. V was pared by 3 bases and J by 5 bases, with 9 bases of the junction left unmatched. This CDR3 comprises 16 residues. Germline V lookup: CDR1 MDHEN, CDR2 SYDVKM. CDR3 sequence reads: CASSLASGARGDTQYF. The CDR3 nucleotides read TGTGCCAGCAGTTTGGCTAGCGGGGCGCGTGGAGATACGCAGTATTTT.

The chain recombines TRBV4-1 with TRBJ2-5, with D unresolved. The DNA end lines up better with TRBJ2-7; the J call may be wrong. Germline lookup yields CDR1 MGHRA and CDR2 YSYEKL. CDR3 length: 16 residues. The CDR3 region has the DNA TGCGCCAGCAGCCAAGTTGAAGGACCAGCCTCCTACGAGCAGTACTTC. This gives the protein CASSQVEGPASYEQYF.

The V gene is TRBV27, the J gene TRBJ1-2, with no clear D. With 3 bases removed from V and 0 bases from J, the gap between germline ends came to 14 bases. Germline V gene data show CDR1 as MNHEY and CDR2 as SMNVEV (reference sequence). The CDR3 length is 16 residues. Written as DNA, the CDR3 is TGTGCCAGCAGTTTGCAGCCCCTCGGGGCTAACTATGGCTACACCTTC. Encoded protein: CASSLQPLGANYGYTF.

This clone was recorded once. The gene calls are TRBV29-1 and TRBJ2-3; the match to TRBD2 covers 14 bases. This CDR3 is 17 amino acids long. Trimming removed 7 bases from V and 0 bases from J; junction bases left unmatched: 9. Germline V gives CDR1 SQVTM, CDR2 ANQGSEA. This CDR3 reads CSGTGLAGGTSTDTQYF. CDR3 DNA sequence: TGCAGCGGAACCGGACTAGCGGGGGGCACTAGCACAGATACGCAGTATTTT.

The chain has TRBV5-1 and TRBJ1-1, with TRBD1 identical over 8 bases. Germline loops: CDR1 SGHRS, CDR2 YFSETQ. The CDR3 is 16 residues long. Trimming took 3 bases from V and 1 from J; bases not matched to a gene: 8. The CDR3 reads CASSSPKTGANTEAFF. The CDR3 nucleotides are TGCGCCAGCAGCTCTCCCAAGACAGGGGCGAACACTGAAGCTTTCTTT.

The rearrangement uses TRBV27 and TRBJ2-3, with TRBD1 matching 7 bases. The V and J ends lost 5 bases and 2 bases, in that order; junction bases with no gene match: 4. The CDR3 spans 14 residues. The germline gives CDR1 MNHEY, CDR2 SMNVEV (reference sequence). CDR3: CASSIQGITDTQYF. CDR3 coding DNA: TGTGCCAGCAGTATACAGGGGATCACAGATACGCAGTATTTT.

This clone came up once. V usage is TRBV28 and J usage is TRBJ1-1; the match to TRBD1 covers 9 bases. Germline V gene data show CDR1 as MDHEN and CDR2 as SYDVKM. V gave up 5 bases and J gave up 4 bases; unmatched junction bases: 8. This CDR3 contains 15 residues. As DNA, the CDR3 is TGTGCCAGCAGTCTCCTACAGGGGGCCGGCACTGAAGCTTTCTTT. It codes for CASSLLQGAGTEAFF.

The CDR3 protein is CASRQDRILETQYF. CDR3 bases: TGTGCCAGCAGACAAGACAGGATCCTGGAGACCCAGTACTTC. This sequence joins TRBV28 and TRBJ2-5, with D maybe TRBD1 (6 bases). CDR1 and CDR2 from the germline V gene are MDHEN and SYDVKM. Trimming cost V 6 bases and J 5 bases, with 16 bases left between them. The CDR3 is 14 residues long. The complete variable domain, with remaining parts taken from reference TRBV28 and TRBJ2-5, reads DVKVTQSSRYLVKRTGEKVFLECVQDMDHENMFWYRQDPGLGLRLIYFSYDVKMKEKGDIPEGYSVSREKKERFSLILESASTNQTSMYLCASRQDRILETQYFGPGTRLLVL.

The V gene is TRBV11-2, the J gene TRBJ2-1; 9 bases match TRBD2. Germline lookup yields CDR1 SGHAT and CDR2 FQNNGV. V was pared by 5 bases and J by 4 bases, with 3 bases of the junction left unmatched. The CDR3 loop spans 14 amino acids. The chain's CDR3 is CASSKTSGYNEQFF. CDR3 nucleotides: TGTGCCAGCAGCAAGACTAGCGGTTACAATGAGCAGTTCTTC.

The chain recombines TRBV5-1 with TRBJ2-5, with D perhaps assigned TRBD1 or TRBD2 (5 bases each). This CDR3 spans 14 amino acids. Germline V gene sequence: CDR1 SGHRS, CDR2 YFSETQ. V was clipped by 0 bases and J by 0 bases, with 6 bases between them. CDR3 protein: CASSLVGDQETQYF. In DNA, the CDR3 is TGCGCCAGCAGCTTGGTGGGGGACCAAGAGACCCAGTACTTC.

The genes are TRBV7-2 and TRBJ2-7, with a possible D match to TRBD1 (7 bases). The CDR3 has 16 residues. The germline CDR1 and CDR2 sequences are SGHTA and FQGNSA. Trimming took off 11 bases at V and 2 bases at J, with 25 bases between the two ends. The CDR3 sequence is CAVGVGGGGGTYEQYF. The DNA for the CDR3 is TGTGCCGTGGGCGTGGGGGGCGGAGGGGGCACCTACGAGCAGTACTTC.

The V call is TRBV19, the J call TRBJ2-1, with no clear D. V shed 3 bases and J shed 2 bases, with 5 bases lying between them. CDR1 is LNHDA, CDR2 SQIVND, per germline (reference sequence). This CDR3 is built from 13 residues. The CDR3 DNA reads TGTGCCAGTAGTATCGGACCCTACAATGAGCAGTTCTTC. This codes for CASSIGPYNEQFF.